Listed below are T cell receptor beta chains from one sample, sequenced in a study of CD8+CD57+ T cells in acquired aplastic anemia. TCRdb passed the reads through MiXCR, listing each CDR3 protein once. Among fewer than 250,000 distinct CDR3 sequences listed, around 46% were seen once. The sample comprised sorted CD4+, CD8+, or CD8+CD57+ T cells (not recorded which) from PBMCs. Every receptor here comes from a human donor with aplastic anemia. Each CDR3 is given with its conserved first and last residue. The D gene is left open where the match is weak. Part of the rows lack a size; the others show once, few, many or a class for expanded clones.

size	V	J	D	DNA	CDR3
many	TRBV20-1	TRBJ2-2	TRBD2	TGCAGTGCTAGAGATGAGGGCAAGACTAGCGGGAGGGTAGTGAACACCGGGGAGCTGTTTTTT	CSARDEGKTSGRVVNTGELFF
many	TRBV11-2	TRBJ2-2	-	TGTGCCAGCACTAAAAGGTGGCGGTCGAACACCGGGGAGCTGTTTTTT	CASTKRWRSNTGELFF
-	TRBV10-1	TRBJ1-2	-	TGCGCCAGCAGTGAGTCGAGCCAGGGAGGCTACACCTTC	CASSESSQGGYTF
many	TRBV7-9	TRBJ2-5	-	TGTGCCAGCAGCTCAGTAGCGGGACAGAAGGAGACCCAGTACTTC	CASSSVAGQKETQYF
-	TRBV6-5	TRBJ1-5	-	TGTGCCAGCAGCTTGACAGGCTCTACTGGGGAGCCCCAGCATTTT	CASSLTGSTGEPQHF
many	TRBV13	TRBJ2-5	-	TGTGCCAGCAGCTACGGCCGGGGCCAAGAGACCCAGTACTTC	CASSYGRGQETQYF
many	TRBV7-3	TRBJ2-3	TRBD2	TGTGCCAGCAGCCCCGGACTAGCGGGGGGATCCACAGATACGCAGTATTTT	CASSPGLAGGSTDTQYF
-	TRBV9	TRBJ1-4	-	TGTGCCAGCAGCGCTTCAGAGACTAATGAAAAACTGTTTTTT	CASSASETNEKLFF
-	TRBV7-6	TRBJ2-5	-	TGTGCCAGCAGCTTAAATAGCGTAGTTCGTAGGGAGACCCAGTACTTC	CASSLNSVVRRETQYF
-	TRBV5-1	TRBJ2-1	-	TGCGCCAGCAGCTTGAGCAGGGGAGTCTCCGAGCAGTTCTTC	CASSLSRGVSEQFF
many	TRBV27	TRBJ1-6	-	TGTGCCAGCAGTTTATACAGGGTTAATTCACCCCTCCACTTT	CASSLYRVNSPLHF
-	TRBV10-3	TRBJ2-3	-	TGTGCCATCACCCAGGGCAGCACAGATACGCAGTATTTT	CAITQGSTDTQYF
-	TRBV20-1	TRBJ2-5	TRBD2	TGCAGTGCGACACGGACTAGCGGGCAAGAGACCCAGTACTTC	CSATRTSGQETQYF
many	TRBV10-3	TRBJ1-2	-	TGTGCCATCAGTGAGGACAGCTATGGCTACACCTTC	CAISEDSYGYTF
many	TRBV13	TRBJ1-1	-	TGTGCCAGCAGCTTCGCGAATTCGATTGAAGCTTTCTTT	CASSFANSIEAFF
many	TRBV12-3/TRBV12-4	TRBJ2-7	TRBD2	TGTGCCAGCATTGTTCCGGGACTAGACTGCTACGAGCAGTACTTC	CASIVPGLDCYEQYF
many	TRBV9	TRBJ2-3	-	TGTGCCAGCAGCGTAAATCCGTCCCTCTCCGGGGATACGCAGTATTTT	CASSVNPSLSGDTQYF
once	TRBV30	TRBJ1-5	-	TGTGCCTGGAGGGGGCAGGGAGGCCAGCCCCAGCATTTT	CAWRGQGGQPQHF
many	TRBV7-9	TRBJ1-2	TRBD1	TGTGCCAGCAGCTCCGGGACAGGGATTATGGATGGCTACACCTTC	CASSSGTGIMDGYTF
-	TRBV7-2	TRBJ2-7	TRBD1	TGTGCCAGCAGTGAGGCCGAACAGGGGTACGAGCAGTACTTC	CASSEAEQGYEQYF
few	TRBV12-3/TRBV12-4	TRBJ2-4	TRBD1	TGTGCCAGCAGGGGACAGGGGCAAAACATTCAGTACTTC	CASRGQGQNIQYF
many	TRBV20-1	TRBJ1-5	-	TGCAGTGCTAGAGGAACAGGGAACAGCAATCAGCCCCAGCATTTT	CSARGTGNSNQPQHF
few	TRBV11-2	TRBJ2-3	TRBD2	TGTGCCAGCAGCTCGCTAGCGGGGGGGCTAGACGAGCAGTATTTT	CASSSLAGGLDEQYF
many	TRBV9	TRBJ2-5	-	TGTGCCAGCAGCGCAGCGTTTCGGGACAACCCCCGGGAGACCCAGTACTTC	CASSAAFRDNPRETQYF
-	TRBV25-1	TRBJ1-5	TRBD1	TGTGCCAGCAGTGATGGCAGGGGGGTTCAGCCCCAGCATTTT	CASSDGRGVQPQHF
few	TRBV27	TRBJ1-3	-	TGTGCCAGCAGTACCACAGGGCCTGGAAACACCATATATTTT	CASSTTGPGNTIYF
-	TRBV15	TRBJ1-2	TRBD1	TGTGCCACCAGCAGAGATATGGGACAGCTTTTCTATGGCTACACCTTC	CATSRDMGQLFYGYTF
many	TRBV16	TRBJ1-1	TRBD1	TGTGCCAGCAGCCAATCGTCCGGACAGGGCATGAACACTGAAGCTTTCTTT	CASSQSSGQGMNTEAFF
many	TRBV10-3	TRBJ1-2	TRBD1	TGTGCCATCAGTGAGACGAGACAGGGGGCCAGTGGCTACACCTTC	CAISETRQGASGYTF
-	TRBV30	TRBJ1-4	-	TGTGCCTGGAGTCTTGGGACGGCTTGGGAAGAAAAACTGTTTTTT	CAWSLGTAWEEKLFF
many	TRBV6-4	TRBJ2-3	-	TGTGCCAGCAGTGTGAGGGGTGGAACGCAGTATTTT	CASSVRGGTQYF
many	TRBV7-8	TRBJ2-3	-	TGTGCCAGCAGCTTAGTAGGGAGGACTAGCACAGATACGCAGTATTTT	CASSLVGRTSTDTQYF
-	TRBV20-1	TRBJ1-5	TRBD1	TGCAGTGCTAGAGGGACAGGGGGCGAGCCCCAGCATTTT	CSARGTGGEPQHF
-	TRBV9	TRBJ2-5	TRBD1	TGTGCCAGCAGCGTGGGGACAGGGGCCGCCAAAGAGACCCAGTACTTC	CASSVGTGAAKETQYF
-	TRBV12-3/TRBV12-4	TRBJ1-2	TRBD1	TGTGCCAGCAGGTCGACAGGGGGTGGCTACACCTTC	CASRSTGGGYTF
many	TRBV12-3/TRBV12-4	TRBJ1-5	-	TGTGCCAGCCGTCCTCGAAGCGGGGGGCGAAGTCAGCCCCAGCATTTT	CASRPRSGGRSQPQHF
-	TRBV20-1	TRBJ2-1	-	TGCAGTGCCCCAGTGGCCGACAGGAGCTACAGTGAGCAGTTCTTC	CSAPVADRSYSEQFF
once	TRBV7-7	TRBJ2-7	-	TGTGCCAGCAGCCCCGACAAGTACGAGCAGTACTTC	CASSPDKYEQYF
many	TRBV5-1	TRBJ1-1	TRBD1	TGCGCCAGCAGCTTCCGGCAGGGGGACATGAACACTGAAGCTTTCTTT	CASSFRQGDMNTEAFF
-	TRBV20-1	TRBJ2-2	TRBD2	TGCAGTGCTAGAGACCCCTCGACTAGCGGGAGGGAGAGGATTGACACCGGGGAGCTGTTTTTT	CSARDPSTSGRERIDTGELFF
-	TRBV29-1	TRBJ2-1	-	TGCAGTGTTGACGGAGCCGATGAGCAGTTCTTC	CSVDGADEQFF
-	TRBV5-1	TRBJ1-1	TRBD1	TGCGCCAGCAGGGCAGGGGGGCCGAACACTGAAGCTTTCTTT	CASRAGGPNTEAFF
many	TRBV20-1	TRBJ2-7	TRBD2	TGCAGTGCTAGAGCCCTAGCGGGGATATCCTACGAGCAGTACTTC	CSARALAGISYEQYF
many	TRBV29-1	TRBJ1-1	-	TGCAGCGTTGAAGATGGGGGGGCGACACCCTTGACTGAAGCTTTCTTT	CSVEDGGATPLTEAFF